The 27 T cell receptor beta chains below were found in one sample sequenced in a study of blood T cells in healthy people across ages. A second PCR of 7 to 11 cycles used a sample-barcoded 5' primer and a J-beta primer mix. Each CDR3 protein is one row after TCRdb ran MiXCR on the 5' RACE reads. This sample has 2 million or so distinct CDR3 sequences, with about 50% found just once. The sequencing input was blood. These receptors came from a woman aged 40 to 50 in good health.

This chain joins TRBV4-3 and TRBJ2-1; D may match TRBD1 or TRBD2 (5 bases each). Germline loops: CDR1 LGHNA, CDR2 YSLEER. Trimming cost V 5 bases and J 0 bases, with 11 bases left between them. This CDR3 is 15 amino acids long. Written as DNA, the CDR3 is TGCGCCAGCAGCGATTTGGGGACCTCCTACAATGAGCAGTTCTTC. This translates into CASSDLGTSYNEQFF.

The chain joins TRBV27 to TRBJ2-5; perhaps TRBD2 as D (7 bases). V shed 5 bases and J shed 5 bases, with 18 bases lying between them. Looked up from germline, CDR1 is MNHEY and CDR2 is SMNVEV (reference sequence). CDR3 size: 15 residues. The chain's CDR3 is CASSHRDYQGETQYF. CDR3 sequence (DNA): TGTGCCAGCAGTCACCGGGACTACCAGGGGGAGACCCAGTACTTC.

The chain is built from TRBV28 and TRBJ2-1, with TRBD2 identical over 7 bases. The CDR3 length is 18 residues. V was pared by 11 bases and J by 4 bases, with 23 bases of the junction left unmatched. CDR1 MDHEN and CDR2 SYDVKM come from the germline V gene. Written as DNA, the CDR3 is TGTGCCCTCAGAAGGCGGGAGACTATCGGGGGGAATTACAATGAGCAGTTCTTC. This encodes CALRRRETIGGNYNEQFF.

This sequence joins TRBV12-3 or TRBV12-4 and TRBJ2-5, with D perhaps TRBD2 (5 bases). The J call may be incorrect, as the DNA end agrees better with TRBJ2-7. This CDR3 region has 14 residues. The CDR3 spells CACGGGLLGNEQYF. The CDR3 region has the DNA TGTGCCTGCGGAGGTGGACTCCTCGGCAACGAGCAGTACTTC.

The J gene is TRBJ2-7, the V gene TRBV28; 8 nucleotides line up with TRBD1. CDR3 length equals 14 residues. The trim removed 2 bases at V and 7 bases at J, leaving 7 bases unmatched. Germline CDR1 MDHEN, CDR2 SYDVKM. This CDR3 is CASSLQGALKEQYF. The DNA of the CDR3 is TGTGCCAGCAGTTTACAGGGGGCGCTTAAAGAGCAGTACTTC.

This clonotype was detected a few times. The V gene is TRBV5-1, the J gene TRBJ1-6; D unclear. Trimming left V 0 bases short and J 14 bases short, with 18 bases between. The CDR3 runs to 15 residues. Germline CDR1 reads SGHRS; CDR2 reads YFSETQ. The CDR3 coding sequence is TGCGCCAGCAGCTTGGAAGCAGGACCGCTTTTGGCCCTCCACTTT. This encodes CASSLEAGPLLALHF.

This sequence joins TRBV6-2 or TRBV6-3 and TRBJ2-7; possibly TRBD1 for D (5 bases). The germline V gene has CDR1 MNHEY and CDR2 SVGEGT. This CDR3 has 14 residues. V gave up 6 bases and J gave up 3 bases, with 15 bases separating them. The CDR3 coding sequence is TGTGCCAGCAGAAGCCATGACAGTCTCTACGAGCAGTACTTC. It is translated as CASRSHDSLYEQYF.

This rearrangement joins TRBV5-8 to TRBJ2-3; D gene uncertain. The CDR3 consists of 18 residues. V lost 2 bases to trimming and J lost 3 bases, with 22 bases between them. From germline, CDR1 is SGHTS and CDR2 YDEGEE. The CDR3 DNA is TGTGCCAGCAGCTTAGCTCTTGCGGTCGCGATGGAGACAGATACGCAGTATTTT. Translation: CASSLALAVAMETDTQYF.

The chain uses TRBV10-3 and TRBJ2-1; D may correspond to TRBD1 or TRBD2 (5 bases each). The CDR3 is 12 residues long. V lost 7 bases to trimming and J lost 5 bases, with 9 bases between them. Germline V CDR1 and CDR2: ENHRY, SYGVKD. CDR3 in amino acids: CAITRGDNEQFF. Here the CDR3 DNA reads TGTGCCATCACCCGAGGGGACAATGAGCAGTTCTTC.

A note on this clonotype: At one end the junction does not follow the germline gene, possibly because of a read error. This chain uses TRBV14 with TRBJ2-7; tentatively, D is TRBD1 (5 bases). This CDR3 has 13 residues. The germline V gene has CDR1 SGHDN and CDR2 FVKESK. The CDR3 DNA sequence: TGTGCCAGCAGTGCCGGACAATCCTCCGAGCAGTACTTC. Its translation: CASSAGQSSEQYF.

The CDR3 sequence: CASSYSLGETQYF. The CDR3 nucleotides are TGTGCCAGCAGTTACTCGTTGGGGGAGACCCAGTACTTC. The V and J genes are TRBV6-5 and TRBJ2-5; D uncertain. Germline V gene lookup returns CDR1 MNHEY and CDR2 SVGAGI. Between the trimmed V and J ends, which lost 0 bases and 5 bases, there was a span of 7 bases. The CDR3 is 13 amino acids.

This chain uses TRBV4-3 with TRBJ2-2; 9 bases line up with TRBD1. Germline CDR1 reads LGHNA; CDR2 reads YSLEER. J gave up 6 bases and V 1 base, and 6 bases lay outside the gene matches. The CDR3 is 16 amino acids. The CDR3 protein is CASSQGGQGKAGELFF. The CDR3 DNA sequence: TGCGCCAGCAGCCAAGGAGGACAGGGGAAGGCCGGGGAGCTGTTTTTT.

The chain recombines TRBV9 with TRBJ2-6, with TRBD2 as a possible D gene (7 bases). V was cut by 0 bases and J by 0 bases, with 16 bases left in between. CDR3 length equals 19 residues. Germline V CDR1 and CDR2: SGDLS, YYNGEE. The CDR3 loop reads CASSVDGGGGLSGANVLTF. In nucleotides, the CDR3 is TGTGCCAGCAGCGTAGATGGAGGGGGGGGTCTCTCTGGGGCCAACGTCCTGACTTTC.

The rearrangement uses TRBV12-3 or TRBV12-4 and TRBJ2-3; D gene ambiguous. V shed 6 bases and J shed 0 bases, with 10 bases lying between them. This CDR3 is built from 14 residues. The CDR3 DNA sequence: TGTGCCAGCAGCCTCCCCCCCAGCACAGATACGCAGTATTTT. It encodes CASSLPPSTDTQYF.

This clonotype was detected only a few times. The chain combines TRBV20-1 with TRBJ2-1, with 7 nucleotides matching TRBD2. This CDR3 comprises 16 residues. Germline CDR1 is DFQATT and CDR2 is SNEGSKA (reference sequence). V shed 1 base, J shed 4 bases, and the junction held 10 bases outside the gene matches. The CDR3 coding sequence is TGCAGTGCTAGAGCCATGACTAGCACCGAATACAATGAGCAGTTCTTC. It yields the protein CSARAMTSTEYNEQFF.

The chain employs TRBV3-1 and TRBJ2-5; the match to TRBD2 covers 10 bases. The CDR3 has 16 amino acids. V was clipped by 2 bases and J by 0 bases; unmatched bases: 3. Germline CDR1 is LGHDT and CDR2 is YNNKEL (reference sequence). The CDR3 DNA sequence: TGTGCCAGCAGCCAAACGGGACTAGCGCACCAAGAGACCCAGTACTTC. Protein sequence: CASSQTGLAHQETQYF.

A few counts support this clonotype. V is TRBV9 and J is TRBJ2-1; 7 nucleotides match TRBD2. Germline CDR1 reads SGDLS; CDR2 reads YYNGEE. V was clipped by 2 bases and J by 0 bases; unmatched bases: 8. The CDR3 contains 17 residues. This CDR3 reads CASSVFTRGDSYNEQFF. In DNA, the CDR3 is TGTGCCAGCAGCGTTTTTACCCGGGGGGACTCCTACAATGAGCAGTTCTTC. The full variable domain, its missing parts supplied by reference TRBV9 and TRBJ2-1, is DSGVTQTPKHLITATGQRVTLRCSPRSGDLSVYWYQQSLDQGLQFLIQYYNGEERAKGNILERFSAQQFPDLHSELNLSSLELGDSALYFCASSVFTRGDSYNEQFFGPGTRLTVL.

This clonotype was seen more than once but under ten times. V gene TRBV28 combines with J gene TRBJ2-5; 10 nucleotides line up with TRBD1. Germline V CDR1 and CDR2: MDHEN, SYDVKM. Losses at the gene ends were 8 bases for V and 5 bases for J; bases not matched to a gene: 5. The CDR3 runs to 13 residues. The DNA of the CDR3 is TGTGCCAGCCAGACAGGGGGCGTGGAGACCCAGTACTTC. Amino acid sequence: CASQTGGVETQYF.

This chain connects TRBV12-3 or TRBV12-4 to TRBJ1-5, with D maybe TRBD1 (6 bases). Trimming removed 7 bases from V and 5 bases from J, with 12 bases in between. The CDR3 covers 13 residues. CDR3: CASTIPGDQPQHF. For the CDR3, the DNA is TGTGCCAGCACCATTCCAGGGGATCAGCCCCAGCATTTT.

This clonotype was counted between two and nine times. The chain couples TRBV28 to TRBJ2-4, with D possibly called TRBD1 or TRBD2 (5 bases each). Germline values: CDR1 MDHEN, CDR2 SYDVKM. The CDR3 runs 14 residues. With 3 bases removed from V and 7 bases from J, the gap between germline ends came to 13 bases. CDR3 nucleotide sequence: TGTGCCAGCAGTTTTCCGGGGCCTACTAACATTCAGTACTTC. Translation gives CASSFPGPTNIQYF.

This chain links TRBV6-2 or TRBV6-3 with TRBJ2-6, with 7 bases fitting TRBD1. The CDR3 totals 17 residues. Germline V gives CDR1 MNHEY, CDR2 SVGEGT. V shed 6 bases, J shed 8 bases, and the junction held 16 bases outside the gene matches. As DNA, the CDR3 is TGTGCCAGCAGCCTAGGTAGGCAGACAGGGAAGTCCAACGTCCTGACTTTC. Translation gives CASSLGRQTGKSNVLTF.

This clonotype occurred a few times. Written as DNA, the CDR3 is TGCGCCAGCCGGTCAGCAGGGGGCTCCGGGGGGTACAATGAGCAGTTCTTC. It specifies CASRSAGGSGGYNEQFF. The chain uses TRBV5-1 and TRBJ2-1; TRBD1 might be the D (8 bases). Per germline, CDR1 SGHRS and CDR2 YFSETQ. The CDR3 has 17 amino acids. Trimming stripped 7 bases from V and 4 bases from J, with 24 bases between.

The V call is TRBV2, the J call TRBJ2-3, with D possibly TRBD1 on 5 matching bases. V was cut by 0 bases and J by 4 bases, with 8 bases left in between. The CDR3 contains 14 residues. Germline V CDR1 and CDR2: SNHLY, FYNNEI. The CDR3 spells CASSEAVGADTQYF. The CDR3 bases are TGTGCCAGCAGTGAAGCGGTAGGGGCAGATACGCAGTATTTT.

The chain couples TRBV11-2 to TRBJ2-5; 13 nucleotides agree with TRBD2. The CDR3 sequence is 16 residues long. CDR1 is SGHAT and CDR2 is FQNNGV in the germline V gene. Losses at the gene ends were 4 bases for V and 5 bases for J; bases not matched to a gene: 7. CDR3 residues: CASSSHTSGGVETQYF. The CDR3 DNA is TGTGCCAGCAGCTCCCACACTAGCGGGGGGGTGGAGACCCAGTACTTC.

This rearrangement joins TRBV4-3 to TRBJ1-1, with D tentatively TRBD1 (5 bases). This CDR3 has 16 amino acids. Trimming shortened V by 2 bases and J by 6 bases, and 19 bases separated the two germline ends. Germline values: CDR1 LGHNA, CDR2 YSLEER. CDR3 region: CASSQRVSYGGPEAFF. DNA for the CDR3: TGCGCCAGCAGCCAACGAGTAAGTTACGGGGGACCTGAAGCTTTCTTT.

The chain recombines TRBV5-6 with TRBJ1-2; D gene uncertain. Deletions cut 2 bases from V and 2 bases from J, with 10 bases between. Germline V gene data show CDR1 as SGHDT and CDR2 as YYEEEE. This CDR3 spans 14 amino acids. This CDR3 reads CASSFGRNNYGYTF. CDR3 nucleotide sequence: TGTGCCAGCAGCTTCGGCAGGAACAACTATGGCTACACCTTC.

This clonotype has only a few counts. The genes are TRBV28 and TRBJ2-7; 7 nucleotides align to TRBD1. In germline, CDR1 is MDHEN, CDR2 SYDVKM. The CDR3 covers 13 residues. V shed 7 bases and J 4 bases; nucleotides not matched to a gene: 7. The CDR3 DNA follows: TGTGCCAGCACTACGACAGGGCGGTACGAGCAGTACTTC. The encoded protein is CASTTTGRYEQYF.